The 30 T cell receptor beta chains listed next were all sequenced from one sample in a study of cytomegalovirus exposure and HLA in healthy donors. Vbeta (60) and Jbeta (13) primers were used in the PCR. TCRdb keeps only in-frame clones here, not all; method: immunoSEQ multiplex PCR. Of about 150,000 clones listed, approximately 79% are singletons. Material: PBMCs. The receptor source for this set is a man between 50 and 59 years old in good health and CMV-seropositive.

This clone was picked up one time. The CDR3 spells CASSDSGQGNSPLHF. CDR3 nucleotide sequence: TGTGCCAGCAGTGACTCAGGCCAGGGAAATTCACCCCTCCACTTT. This chain uses TRBV6-4 with TRBJ1-6; D perhaps matches TRBD1 (5 bases). The germline CDR1 and CDR2 sequences are MRHNA and SNTAGT. The CDR3 is 15 residues long. Trimming removed 0 bases from V and 7 bases from J, with 10 bases in between.

The rearrangement links TRBV4-2 to TRBJ2-2, with TRBD2 matching 10 bases. CDR1 and CDR2 from the germline V gene are LGHNA and YNFKEQ. The CDR3 sequence is 17 residues long. With 4 bases clipped from V and 7 bases from J, the junction kept 12 bases outside the gene matches. The DNA for the CDR3 is TGTGCCAGCAGCCGGGCCAGCGGGGGGGCCGGTGGCGGGGAGCTGTTTTTT. It codes for CASSRASGGAGGGELFF.

This chain uses TRBV5-4 with TRBJ1-1, with D maybe TRBD1 (6 bases). Germline CDR1 is SGHNT and CDR2 is YYREEE (reference sequence). This CDR3 contains 15 residues. Between the trimmed V and J ends, which lost 4 bases and 4 bases, there was a span of 17 bases. CDR3 sequence (DNA): TGTGCCAGCAGCCGGGACCGACAGGCTGGCACTGAAGCTTTCTTT. Translation gives CASSRDRQAGTEAFF.

The CDR3 coding sequence is TGTGCCAGCAGTTTAACGGGACACCCTTCCTACGAGCAGTACTTC. Protein: CASSLTGHPSYEQYF. The V and J genes are TRBV27 and TRBJ2-7; D is possibly TRBD1 (6 bases). V was trimmed by 2 bases and J by 1 base, leaving 12 bases between them. Germline CDR1 reads MNHEY; CDR2 reads SMNVEV (reference sequence). There are 15 residues in the CDR3.

This clone was observed a few times. The chain has TRBV6-6 and TRBJ1-4; D gene uncertain. CDR3 length: 15 amino acids. The germline gives CDR1 MNHNY, CDR2 SVGAGI (reference sequence). With 6 bases removed from V and 8 bases from J, the gap between germline ends came to 19 bases. DNA of the CDR3: TGTGCCAGCAGCCCCGGGAGACGACAAGGGGAAAAACTGTTTTTT. As protein: CASSPGRRQGEKLFF.

The rearrangement links TRBV5-8 to TRBJ1-1, with 7 bases that match TRBD1. V gave up 0 bases and J gave up 1 base; unmatched junction bases: 0. The germline gives CDR1 SGHTS, CDR2 YDEGEE. The CDR3 loop spans 14 amino acids. CDR3 residues: CASSLGTGNTEAFF. CDR3 DNA: TGTGCCAGCAGCTTGGGGACAGGGAACACTGAAGCTTTCTTT. The full variable domain, rest sourced from reference TRBV5-8 and TRBJ1-1, is EAGVTQSPTHLIKTRGQQATLRCSPISGHTSVYWYQQALGLGLQFLLWYDEGEERNRGNFPPRFSGRQFPNYSSELNVNALELEDSALYLCASSLGTGNTEAFFGQGTRLTVV.

The chain uses TRBV9 and TRBJ2-5; TRBD2 aligns across 8 bases. This CDR3 is built from 16 residues. The V and J ends lost 0 bases and 3 bases, in that order; junction bases with no gene match: 7. Germline V CDR1 and CDR2: SGDLS, YYNGEE. The CDR3 is CASSVAPGRAEETQYF. CDR3 bases: TGTGCCAGCAGCGTAGCCCCCGGGAGGGCCGAAGAGACCCAGTACTTC.

The chain employs TRBV9 and TRBJ1-2; tentative D call: TRBD1 (5 bases). Germline V gene lookup returns CDR1 SGDLS and CDR2 YYNGEE. Trimming pared 4 bases from V and 9 bases from J, leaving 16 bases between. CDR3 length: 13 amino acids. The CDR3 loop is CASSPEEGRSYTF. The CDR3, as DNA: TGTGCCAGCAGCCCGGAGGAGGGGAGGAGCTACACCTTC.

The genes are TRBV14 and TRBJ1-1; a possible D gene is TRBD1 (5 bases). There are 16 residues in the CDR3. Trimming removed 0 bases from V and 1 base from J, with 12 bases in between. Germline-derived CDR1 and CDR2 are SGHDN and FVKESK. The CDR3 nucleotides are TGTGCCAGCAGCCAAGATTGGGGCAGACCGAACACTGAAGCTTTCTTT. Amino acid sequence: CASSQDWGRPNTEAFF. The full variable domain, in which reference TRBV14 and TRBJ1-1 provide the parts outside the CDR3, is EAGVTQFPSHSVIEKGQTVTLRCDPISGHDNLYWYRRVMGKEIKFLLHFVKESKQDESGMPNNRFLAERTGGTYSTLKVQPAELEDSGVYFCASSQDWGRPNTEAFFGQGTRLTVV.

This clone was found once. The V and J genes are TRBV19 and TRBJ1-2; D call uncertain. V was clipped by 9 bases and J by 6 bases, with 23 bases between them. The CDR3 length is 15 residues. Germline CDR1 reads LNHDA; CDR2 reads SQIVND (reference sequence). CDR3 loop: CASSLGIMEGHGYTF. For the CDR3, the DNA is TGTGCCAGCTCCTTGGGGATCATGGAGGGCCATGGCTACACCTTC.

The chain combines TRBV29-1 with TRBJ2-2, with D perhaps matching TRBD2 (5 bases). CDR3 length: 13 residues. Germline assignment: CDR1 SQVTM and CDR2 ANQGSEA. Trimming pared 4 bases from V and 4 bases from J, leaving 10 bases between. The CDR3 spells CSVGGVFTGELFF. As DNA, the CDR3 is TGCAGCGTTGGGGGAGTCTTCACCGGGGAGCTGTTTTTT.

The chain joins TRBV14 to TRBJ1-6, with 7 positions matching TRBD1. The V gene end was trimmed by 1 base and the J gene end by 9 bases; junction bases not matched to a gene: 6. This CDR3 spans 15 amino acids. The germline CDR1 and CDR2 sequences are SGHDN and FVKESK. Written as DNA, the CDR3 is TGTGCCAGCAGCCAAGCAGGGGGGCTTTCTTCACCCCTCCACTTT. The encoded protein is CASSQAGGLSSPLHF.

In DNA, the CDR3 is TGCGCCAGCAGCCCCAACCCATACAGGGGGCTGAACACCGGGGAGCTGTTTTTT. Amino acids: CASSPNPYRGLNTGELFF. The V call is TRBV5-1, the J call TRBJ2-2, with TRBD1 matching over 9 bases. The germline gives CDR1 SGHRS, CDR2 YFSETQ. With V trimmed by 4 bases and J by 1 base, 11 bases remained unmatched. The CDR3 spans 18 residues.

This chain joins TRBV27 and TRBJ1-2; TRBD1 agrees at 11 bases. The CDR3 runs 16 residues. From germline, CDR1 is MNHEY and CDR2 SMNVEV (reference sequence). V was clipped by 5 bases and J by 4 bases; unmatched bases: 9. CDR3 sequence reads: CASSPQGQGAFYGYTF. Written as DNA, the CDR3 is TGTGCCAGCAGTCCCCAAGGACAGGGGGCGTTCTATGGCTACACCTTC.

This sequence joins TRBV2 and TRBJ2-2; no clear D. Looked up from germline, CDR1 is SNHLY and CDR2 is FYNNEI. Between the trimmed V and J ends, which lost 8 bases and 2 bases, there was a span of 12 bases. The CDR3 is 14 residues long. The CDR3 region is CASLPDRNTGELFF. The DNA for the CDR3 is TGTGCCAGCCTCCCCGATAGAAACACCGGGGAGCTGTTTTTT.

The V and J genes are TRBV6-5 and TRBJ2-5; TRBD1 matches 9 bases. The CDR3 is made up of 13 amino acids. Germline-derived CDR1 and CDR2 are MNHEY and SVGAGI. J lost 5 bases, V lost 5 bases, and 3 bases had no gene match. The CDR3 here is CASSNRGLETQYF. For the CDR3, the DNA is TGTGCCAGCAGTAACAGGGGGCTGGAGACCCAGTACTTC.

In its sample, this clone was seen once. The rearrangement links TRBV5-1 to TRBJ2-1; possibly TRBD2 for D (6 bases). The ends were cut back, 5 bases at V and 7 bases at J, with 10 bases in the middle. Germline V CDR1 and CDR2: SGHRS, YFSETQ. This CDR3 region has 12 residues. The CDR3 sequence: CASSRRENEQFF. The DNA of the CDR3 is TGCGCCAGCAGTCGGAGGGAGAATGAGCAGTTCTTC.

The sample holds a few counts of this clone. The rearrangement uses TRBV13 and TRBJ1-2; 9 bases agree with TRBD1. This CDR3 region has 15 residues. CDR1 is PRHDT and CDR2 is FYEKMQ in the germline V gene (reference sequence). The trim removed 5 bases at V and 0 bases at J, leaving 4 bases unmatched. DNA of the CDR3: TGTGCCAGCAGCCCCCGGGACAGGGCTAACTATGGCTACACCTTC. It specifies CASSPRDRANYGYTF.

This clone was recorded only once. J is TRBJ2-7 and V is TRBV6-5; D gene ambiguous. The CDR3 is made up of 14 amino acids. The ends were cut back, 5 bases at V and 4 bases at J, with 15 bases in the middle. The germline gives CDR1 MNHEY, CDR2 SVGAGI. The CDR3 region is CASSPYAETYEQYF. For the CDR3, the DNA is TGTGCCAGCAGTCCATACGCCGAGACTTACGAGCAGTACTTC.

There are a few counts of this clone. This chain joins TRBV6-1 and TRBJ1-2, with 9 bases identical to TRBD1. V lost 4 bases to trimming and J lost 7 bases; unmatched junction nucleotides: 10. Germline V gene data show CDR1 as MNHNS and CDR2 as SASEGT. CDR3 length: 15 residues. The CDR3 sequence: CASSGRDRERGGYTF. CDR3 bases: TGTGCCAGCAGTGGACGGGACAGGGAGAGGGGTGGCTACACCTTC.

The rearrangement uses TRBV25-1 and TRBJ1-2, with 11 bases matching TRBD1. J gave up 8 bases and V 1 base, and 6 bases lay outside the gene matches. The germline V gene has CDR1 MGHDK and CDR2 SYGVNS. The CDR3 is made up of 15 amino acids. Written as DNA, the CDR3 is TGTGCCAGCAGTGAATTAGGACAGGGGGCAAGGGGCTACACCTTC. Translation gives CASSELGQGARGYTF.

CDR3 region: CASSEAGGGAYEQYF. In nucleotides, the CDR3 is TGTGCCAGCAGTGAAGCGGGGGGGGGAGCCTACGAGCAGTACTTC. V and J are TRBV2 and TRBJ2-5; 7 nucleotides match TRBD2. The J call is doubtful: the DNA matches TRBJ2-7 better. The CDR3 contains 15 residues. Germline values: CDR1 SNHLY, CDR2 FYNNEI.

This clone was picked up a small number of times. The chain is built from TRBV7-2 and TRBJ1-4; D remains unclear. Looked up from germline, CDR1 is SGHTA and CDR2 is FQGNSA. Trimming took 5 bases from V and 11 from J, leaving 12 bases between them. The CDR3 is made up of 12 amino acids. The CDR3 DNA reads TGTGCCAGCAGCCCCCCCAACGAGAAACTGTTTTTT. It codes for CASSPPNEKLFF. The full variable domain, completed using reference TRBV7-2 and TRBJ1-4, is GAGVSQSPSNKVTEKGKDVELRCDPISGHTALYWYRQSLGQGLEFLIYFQGNSAPDKSGLPSDRFSAERTGGSVSTLTIQRTQQEDSAVYLCASSPPNEKLFFGSGTQLSVL.

This clone occurred a few times. The rearrangement joins TRBV28 to TRBJ1-3; TRBD1 matches at 8 bases. The germline gives CDR1 MDHEN, CDR2 SYDVKM. This CDR3 spans 15 amino acids. Trimming removed 5 bases from V and 5 bases from J; junction bases left unmatched: 8. CDR3 loop: CASSLPGTGRNTIYF. The CDR3 DNA reads as TGTGCCAGCAGTCTTCCCGGGACAGGAAGAAACACCATATATTTT.

The chain carries TRBV2 and TRBJ2-2; the D gene is possibly TRBD2 (5 bases). The V end lost 6 bases, the J end lost 1 base, and 9 bases lay between the germline ends. CDR3 length: 14 amino acids. Germline V gene sequence: CDR1 SNHLY, CDR2 FYNNEI. CDR3 nucleotides: TGTGCCAGCAGGCGGGCCGAGAACACCGGGGAGCTGTTTTTT. Protein: CASRRAENTGELFF.

The rearrangement uses TRBV14 and TRBJ1-3, with D maybe TRBD1 (6 bases). V was cut by 4 bases and J by 0 bases, with 16 bases left in between. The germline gives CDR1 SGHDN, CDR2 FVKESK. This CDR3 has 17 amino acids. In DNA, the CDR3 is TGTGCCAGCAGCCCCTCTGGTCAGGGGCCCTCTGGAAACACCATATATTTT. Amino acid sequence: CASSPSGQGPSGNTIYF.

This chain uses TRBV11-2 with TRBJ2-6; D uncertain. The CDR3 extends over 18 amino acids. Trimming stripped 0 bases from V and 0 bases from J, with 12 bases between. Germline V gives CDR1 SGHAT, CDR2 FQNNGV. The CDR3 sequence: CASSLDFGTSSGANVLTF. CDR3 in DNA: TGTGCCAGCAGCTTAGATTTTGGCACAAGCTCTGGGGCCAACGTCCTGACTTTC.

The V gene is TRBV6-4, the J gene TRBJ2-2, with unresolved D. V was cut by 4 bases and J by 4 bases, with 7 bases left in between. This CDR3 has 13 amino acids. CDR1 and CDR2 from the germline V gene are MRHNA and SNTAGT. CDR3 region: CASSAFSTGELFF. The CDR3 coding sequence is TGTGCCAGCAGTGCCTTTAGCACCGGGGAGCTGTTTTTT.

V is TRBV10-3 and J is TRBJ2-7; TRBD1 aligns across 7 bases. Unmatched junction bases numbered 1, after V lost 0 bases and J lost 2 bases. CDR1 and CDR2 from the germline V gene are ENHRY and SYGVKD. The CDR3 consists of 14 residues. The CDR3 coding sequence is TGTGCCATCAGTGAGTCGACAGGGACCTACGAGCAGTACTTC. The encoded protein is CAISESTGTYEQYF.

This clone was counted between two and nine times. The rearrangement joins TRBV6-6 to TRBJ2-5; weak D call: TRBD1 (6 bases). Germline V gene data show CDR1 as MNHNY and CDR2 as SVGAGI (reference sequence). There are 13 residues in the CDR3. The V end was cut by 5 bases, the J end by 4 bases, with 11 bases between. CDR3 bases: TGTGCCAGCAGTAACAGGGAAGCAGAGACCCAGTACTTC. This gives the protein CASSNREAETQYF.